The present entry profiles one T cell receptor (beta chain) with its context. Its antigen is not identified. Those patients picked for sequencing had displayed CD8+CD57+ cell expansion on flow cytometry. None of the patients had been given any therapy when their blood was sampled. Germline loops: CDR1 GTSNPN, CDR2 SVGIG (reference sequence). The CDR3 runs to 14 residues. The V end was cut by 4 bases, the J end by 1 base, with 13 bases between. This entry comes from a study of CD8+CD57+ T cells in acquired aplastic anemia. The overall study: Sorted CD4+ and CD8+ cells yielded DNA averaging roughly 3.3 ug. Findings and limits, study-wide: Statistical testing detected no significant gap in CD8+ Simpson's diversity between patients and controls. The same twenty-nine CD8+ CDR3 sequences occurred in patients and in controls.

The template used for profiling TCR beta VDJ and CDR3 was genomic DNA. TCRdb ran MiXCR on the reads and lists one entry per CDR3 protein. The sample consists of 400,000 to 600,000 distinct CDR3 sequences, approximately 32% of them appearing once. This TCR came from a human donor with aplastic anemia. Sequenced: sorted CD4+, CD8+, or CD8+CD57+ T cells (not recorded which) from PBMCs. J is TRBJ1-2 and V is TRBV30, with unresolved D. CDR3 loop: CAWTMGLLNYGYTF. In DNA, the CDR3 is TGTGCCTGGACCATGGGCTTGCTTAACTATGGCTACACCTTC.